The 31 T cell receptor beta chains given below trace back to one sample, sequenced in a study of blood T cell repertoires in COVID-19. The assay was immunoSEQ multiplex PCR, and TCRdb's table has in-frame clones only and misses some. The data hold 60,000 to 80,000 clones, with about 87% observed a single time. Sequenced: peripheral blood. The receptors were sampled from a woman aged 70-85 years with acute or convalescent COVID-19.

This chain uses TRBV27 with TRBJ1-6; maybe TRBD1 (5 bases). Trimming stripped 3 bases from V and 10 bases from J, with 19 bases between. CDR3 length: 16 amino acids. Germline-derived CDR1 and CDR2 are MNHEY and SMNVEV (reference sequence). CDR3: CASSFATSRVGSPLHF. CDR3 nucleotide sequence: TGTGCCAGCAGTTTCGCCACCTCCAGGGTTGGATCACCCCTCCACTTT.

The chain uses TRBV5-1 and TRBJ2-6; unclear D gene. This CDR3 comprises 16 residues. Between the trimmed V and J ends, which lost 0 bases and 1 base, there was a span of 8 bases. From germline, CDR1 is SGHRS and CDR2 YFSETQ. CDR3 DNA sequence: TGCGCCAGCAGCTTGGATCCGGTATCTGGGGCCAACGTCCTGACTTTC. Its protein product is CASSLDPVSGANVLTF.

V usage is TRBV5-1 and J usage is TRBJ2-7, with TRBD1 identical over 8 bases. CDR3 length: 16 residues. CDR1 and CDR2 from the germline V gene are SGHRS and YFSETQ. The V and J ends lost 4 bases and 3 bases, in that order; junction bases with no gene match: 12. CDR3 sequence reads: CASSMARGLLNYEQYF. As DNA, the CDR3 is TGCGCCAGCAGCATGGCCAGGGGGCTGTTAAACTACGAGCAGTACTTC.

The chain employs TRBV7-3 and TRBJ1-2; tentative D call: TRBD1 (6 bases). This CDR3 comprises 15 residues. Deletions cut 2 bases from V and 1 base from J, with 11 bases between. Germline values: CDR1 SGHTA, CDR2 FQGTGA. CDR3 nucleotide sequence: TGTGCCAGCAGCTTATCGGGGACAAGTAACTATGGCTACACCTTC. Translation gives CASSLSGTSNYGYTF.

The genes are TRBV24-1 and TRBJ2-7; 8 bases fit TRBD1. The CDR3 is made up of 13 amino acids. The V segment lost 9 bases and the J segment 7 bases; nucleotides outside the gene matches: 10. The germline V gene has CDR1 KGHDR and CDR2 SFDVKD. The CDR3 loop is CATGDRLNGEQYF. The CDR3 DNA sequence: TGTGCCACCGGGGACAGGTTGAATGGGGAGCAGTACTTC.

The sample holds one count of this clone. The chain carries TRBV9 and TRBJ1-2; the D is unclear. The germline CDR1 and CDR2 sequences are SGDLS and YYNGEE. Trimming stripped 2 bases from V and 3 bases from J, with 11 bases between. CDR3 length: 14 residues. The CDR3 DNA reads TGTGCCAGCAGCGTTGGGAGAGCGCACTATGGCTACACCTTC. Protein product: CASSVGRAHYGYTF.

The chain couples TRBV6-1 to TRBJ1-5; D possibly corresponds to TRBD1 (6 bases). The CDR3 has 13 residues. Germline-derived CDR1 and CDR2 are MNHNS and SASEGT. V lost 6 bases to trimming and J lost 6 bases, with 12 bases between them. The CDR3: CASSETGGQPQHF. The CDR3 DNA reads as TGTGCCAGCAGCGAGACAGGAGGTCAGCCCCAGCATTTT.

The gene calls are TRBV10-3 and TRBJ1-2; 7 bases map to TRBD1. After removal of 7 bases from V and 0 bases from J, the junction contained 11 bases not matched to a gene. CDR1 and CDR2 from the germline V gene are ENHRY and SYGVKD. The CDR3 contains 16 residues. CDR3 nucleotides: TGTGCCATCAAGAATCCGGGACAGATTACTAACTATGGCTACACCTTC. Translating gives CAIKNPGQITNYGYTF.

The chain has TRBV4-3 and TRBJ2-7; possibly TRBD1 for D (6 bases). CDR3 length: 14 residues. The germline CDR1 and CDR2 sequences are LGHNA and YSLEER. V lost 0 bases and J 4 bases, leaving 10 bases between the germline ends. Written as DNA, the CDR3 is TGCGCCAGCAGCCAAGACAGGGGCCTTTACGAGCAGTACTTC. It encodes CASSQDRGLYEQYF.

This chain connects TRBV28 to TRBJ1-4; TRBD1 is a possible D gene (5 bases). The CDR3 covers 13 residues. Per the germline V gene, CDR1 is MDHEN and CDR2 is SYDVKM. V dropped 6 bases and J dropped 8 bases, with 13 bases sitting between them. The CDR3 coding sequence is TGTGCCAGCAGGAAGGACACCTGGGAAAAACTGTTTTTT. Translation: CASRKDTWEKLFF. Based on the CDR3 plus reference TRBV28 and TRBJ1-4, the full variable domain is DVKVTQSSRYLVKRTGEKVFLECVQDMDHENMFWYRQDPGLGLRLIYFSYDVKMKEKGDIPEGYSVSREKKERFSLILESASTNQTSMYLCASRKDTWEKLFFGSGTQLSVL.

The chain is built from TRBV19 and TRBJ1-3, with unresolved D. Germline V gene data show CDR1 as LNHDA and CDR2 as SQIVND (reference sequence). Trimming left V 7 bases short and J 4 bases short, with 14 bases between. The CDR3 contains 14 residues. CDR3 DNA sequence: TGTGCCAGTAACATCCTCTCGGGAGGAAACACCATATATTTT. Translation: CASNILSGGNTIYF.

The chain couples TRBV24-1 to TRBJ2-5, with 8 bases aligning to TRBD2. CDR1 is KGHDR and CDR2 is SFDVKD in the germline V gene. V gave up 7 bases and J gave up 4 bases; unmatched junction bases: 10. This CDR3 has 15 amino acids. The DNA of the CDR3 is TGTGCCACCAGCACGACACTCAGCGGGGGAGAGACCCAGTACTTC. It is translated as CATSTTLSGGETQYF.

The chain joins TRBV5-6 to TRBJ2-7; D is unresolved. The CDR3 consists of 12 residues. V lost 3 bases and J 6 bases, leaving 10 bases between the germline ends. The V gene's germline CDR1 is SGHDT and CDR2 YYEEEE. CDR3 DNA sequence: TGTGCCAGCAGCTCGCCCGTGAGCGAGCAGTACTTC. Translating it yields CASSSPVSEQYF. The whole variable domain, filled in from reference TRBV5-6 and TRBJ2-7, reads DAGVTQSPTHLIKTRGQQVTLRCSPKSGHDTVSWYQQALGQGPQFIFQYYEEEERQRGNFPDRFSGHQFPNYSSELNVNALLLGDSALYLCASSSPVSEQYFGPGTRLTVT.

The chain's CDR3 is CASSYNQGARGYTF. The CDR3 bases are TGTGCCAGCAGTTACAACCAGGGGGCGCGTGGCTACACCTTC. The chain joins TRBV6-5 to TRBJ1-2, with 8 bases lining up with TRBD1. From germline, CDR1 is MNHEY and CDR2 SVGAGI. The length of the CDR3 is 14 residues. V gave up 2 bases and J gave up 7 bases; unmatched junction bases: 6.

The chain carries TRBV4-1 and TRBJ2-1, with a possible D match to TRBD2 (6 bases). Trimming left V 0 bases short and J 7 bases short, with 10 bases between. Looked up from germline, CDR1 is MGHRA and CDR2 is YSYEKL. CDR3 length equals 14 residues. The CDR3 bases are TGCGCCAGCAGCCAAGATCCAGGGAGGAATGAGCAGTTCTTC. This translates into CASSQDPGRNEQFF.

The chain recombines TRBV7-6 with TRBJ1-1; 7 bases match TRBD1. Germline trimming cut 1 base from V and 4 bases from J; bases unmatched to any gene: 6. Germline-derived CDR1 and CDR2 are SGHVS and FNYEAQ. The CDR3 consists of 15 residues. The CDR3 region has the DNA TGTGCCAGCAGCTTAGAGGACAGGCCGCCCACTGAAGCTTTCTTT. Translation: CASSLEDRPPTEAFF.

This chain joins TRBV29-1 and TRBJ1-5; tentative D call: TRBD1 (6 bases). The CDR3 runs to 13 residues. The V and J ends lost 6 bases and 5 bases respectively, with 14 bases between them. Germline-derived CDR1 and CDR2 are SQVTM and ANQGSEA. CDR3 in amino acids: CSVVGGAYQPQHF. CDR3 DNA sequence: TGCAGCGTGGTAGGGGGGGCCTATCAGCCCCAGCATTTT.

The rearrangement uses TRBV6-5 and TRBJ2-1; TRBD2 agrees at 14 bases. This CDR3 spans 14 amino acids. Germline CDR1 is MNHEY and CDR2 is SVGAGI. J lost 7 bases, V lost 6 bases, and 2 bases had no gene match. CDR3 sequence reads: CASRRTSGRNEQFF. The CDR3 region has the DNA TGTGCCAGCAGACGGACTAGCGGGAGGAATGAGCAGTTCTTC.

The rearrangement links TRBV7-8 to TRBJ2-5, with 7 bases fitting TRBD2. The CDR3 is made up of 15 amino acids. After removal of 3 bases from V and 2 bases from J, the junction contained 6 bases not matched to a gene. The germline gives CDR1 SGHVS, CDR2 FQNEAQ. The CDR3 sequence is CASSFLLAGQETQYF. As DNA, the CDR3 is TGTGCCAGCAGCTTCCTTTTAGCGGGTCAAGAGACCCAGTACTTC.

The chain carries TRBV30 and TRBJ2-3, with TRBD2 as a possible D gene (7 bases). The CDR3 has 14 amino acids. V was cut by 8 bases and J by 0 bases, with 15 bases left in between. The germline V gene encodes CDR1 GTSNPN and CDR2 SVGIG (reference sequence). CDR3 nucleotides: TGTGCCCTACAGGGAGGGGAAAGCACAGATACGCAGTATTTT. Translating it yields CALQGGESTDTQYF.

This clone is a singleton in its sample. V is TRBV6-2 or TRBV6-3 and J is TRBJ1-2; no firm D call. The germline V gene has CDR1 MNHEY and CDR2 SVGEGT. The length of the CDR3 is 12 residues. V was clipped by 10 bases and J by 7 bases, with 16 bases between them. CDR3 DNA: TGTGCCACCAGCGGCAAAATCTTTGGCTACACCTTC. As protein: CATSGKIFGYTF.

This clone was found once. The genes are TRBV5-1 and TRBJ2-5; the D gene is possibly TRBD1 (6 bases). CDR3 length equals 14 residues. In germline, CDR1 is SGHRS, CDR2 YFSETQ. V lost 4 bases and J lost 4, with 14 bases in between. The CDR3 loop is CASSGGHLGETQYF. Here the CDR3 DNA reads TGCGCCAGCAGCGGGGGACACCTTGGAGAGACCCAGTACTTC.

This clone came up once. The chain carries TRBV18 and TRBJ2-7, with TRBD2 matching 9 bases. The CDR3 has 16 residues. V shed 3 bases, J shed 4 bases, and the junction held 10 bases outside the gene matches. Germline CDR1 reads KGHSH; CDR2 reads LQKENI. The CDR3 sequence is CASSPFRTSVQYEQYF. The CDR3 region has the DNA TGTGCCAGCTCACCTTTCCGGACTAGCGTACAATACGAGCAGTACTTC.

The chain couples TRBV28 to TRBJ2-3, with 8 bases fitting TRBD1. Germline V gene sequence: CDR1 MDHEN, CDR2 SYDVKM. Germline trimming cut 5 bases from V and 3 bases from J; bases unmatched to any gene: 10. This CDR3 region has 16 residues. The CDR3 DNA follows: TGTGCCAGCAGTGTGCTGACAGGGGTTGGAACAGATACGCAGTATTTT. Its protein is CASSVLTGVGTDTQYF.

CDR3 in amino acids: CATARSTSSYEQYF. CDR3 DNA: TGTGCTACCGCCCGGTCCACTTCCTCCTACGAGCAGTACTTC. The rearrangement uses TRBV2 and TRBJ2-7, with D uncertain. The V gene's germline CDR1 is SNHLY and CDR2 FYNNEI. The CDR3 runs to 14 residues. The full variable domain, in which reference TRBV2 and TRBJ2-7 provide the parts outside the CDR3, is EPEVTQTPSHQVTQMGQEVILRCVPISNHLYFYWYRQILGQKVEFLVSFYNNEISEKSEIFDDQFSVERPDGSNFTLKIRSTKLEDSAMYFCATARSTSSYEQYFGPGTRLTVT.

This chain joins TRBV6-5 and TRBJ2-1; D unresolved. This CDR3 contains 13 residues. The germline V gene encodes CDR1 MNHEY and CDR2 SVGAGI. V dropped 7 bases and J dropped 0 bases, with 7 bases sitting between them. Here the CDR3 reads CASKSSSYNEQFF. DNA for the CDR3: TGTGCCAGCAAGTCGAGCTCCTACAATGAGCAGTTCTTC.

This clone was seen a handful of times. The chain uses TRBV28 and TRBJ1-4; 8 nucleotides align to TRBD1. V lost 1 base to trimming and J lost 6 bases; unmatched junction nucleotides: 7. CDR3 length: 16 amino acids. The germline CDR1 and CDR2 sequences are MDHEN and SYDVKM. CDR3 coding DNA: TGTGCCAGCAGTTTATCGTGGTCACAGGGGGATGAAAAACTGTTTTTT. This gives the protein CASSLSWSQGDEKLFF.

This clone was counted only a few times. The chain carries TRBV5-1 and TRBJ1-5; no reliable D call. The V gene's germline CDR1 is SGHRS and CDR2 YFSETQ. V dropped 4 bases and J dropped 4 bases, with 3 bases sitting between them. The CDR3 covers 11 residues. CDR3 residues: CASSRNQPQHF. CDR3 nucleotide sequence: TGCGCCAGCAGCCGTAATCAGCCCCAGCATTTT.

The gene calls are TRBV5-1 and TRBJ1-2, with TRBD1 identical over 9 bases. The CDR3 is 13 amino acids. CDR1 is SGHRS and CDR2 is YFSETQ in the germline V gene. V gave up 4 bases and J gave up 8 bases; unmatched junction bases: 6. In DNA form, the CDR3 reads TGCGCCAGCAGCCCCGGGACAGGGAAAGGCTACACCTTC. Its protein is CASSPGTGKGYTF.

The table lists this clone with a few counts. The gene calls are TRBV12-3 or TRBV12-4 and TRBJ2-1; 12 bases agree with TRBD2. The CDR3 covers 13 residues. The trim removed 6 bases at V and 10 bases at J, leaving 4 bases unmatched. The DNA for the CDR3 is TGTGCCAGCAGCTGGACTAGCGGGGCGGAGCAGTTCTTC. Its translation: CASSWTSGAEQFF.

The CDR3 is CASVGDRAFNQPQHF. CDR3 nucleotide sequence: TGTGCCAGTGTAGGGGACAGGGCCTTTAATCAGCCCCAGCATTTT. The chain carries TRBV19 and TRBJ1-5; 9 bases are a match to TRBD1. The V and J ends lost 8 bases and 4 bases, in that order; junction bases with no gene match: 9. The germline CDR1 and CDR2 sequences are LNHDA and SQIVND (reference sequence). The CDR3 totals 15 residues.